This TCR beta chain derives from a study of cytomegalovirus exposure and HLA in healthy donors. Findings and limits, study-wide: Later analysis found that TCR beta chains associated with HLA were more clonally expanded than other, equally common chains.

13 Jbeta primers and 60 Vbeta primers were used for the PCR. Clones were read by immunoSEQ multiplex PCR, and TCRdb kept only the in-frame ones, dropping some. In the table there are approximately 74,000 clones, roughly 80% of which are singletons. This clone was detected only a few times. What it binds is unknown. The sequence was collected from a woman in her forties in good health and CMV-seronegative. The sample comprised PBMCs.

This CDR3 is CASSLGLAGPTYEQYF. The CDR3 bases are TGTGCCAGCAGCTTGGGACTAGCGGGTCCTACCTACGAGCAGTACTTC. The chain combines TRBV5-4 with TRBJ2-7; 10 bases match TRBD2. The CDR3 spans 16 residues. The junction had 5 bases not matched to a gene; V was cut back by 0 bases and J by 2 bases. CDR1 SGHNT and CDR2 YYREEE come from the germline V gene (reference sequence). Supplemented by reference TRBV5-4 and TRBJ2-7, the full variable domain reads ETGVTQSPTHLIKTRGQQVTLRCSSQSGHNTVSWYQQALGQGPQFIFQYYREEENGRGNFPPRFSGLQFPNYSSELNVNALELDDSALYLCASSLGLAGPTYEQYFGPGTRLTVT.